This T cell receptor (beta chain) emerged from a study of T cells in Graves' hyperthyroidism and ophthalmopathy. Whole-study context: Specimen type is peripheral blood, collected at initial diagnosis prior to any treatment. Study-wide results and limits: Blood also showed most of the thyroid clonotypes that were expanded above 0.001.

V lost 4 bases and J lost 6; bases outside the gene matches: 22. This CDR3 has 19 amino acids. Germline CDR1 is SGHDN and CDR2 is FVKESK. Uncontrolled infections, other autoimmune diseases, pregnancy or lactation led to exclusion of patients. PBMCs stemmed from around 10 ml fresh peripheral blood. Amplification targeted TCR beta CDR3 regions from RNA transcripts. RT-PCR in the first round (using the HTBI primer set) targeted the TCR CDR3. TCRdb fed the multiplex PCR reads into MiXCR, producing one record per CDR3 protein. The data hold 500,000 to 650,000 distinct CDR3 sequences, with about 20% observed a single time. This clonotype has just a few counts. Its antigen remains unidentified.

J is TRBJ2-7 and V is TRBV14, with 9 bases matching TRBD1. The clonotype was recovered from a man aged 40-49 years with Graves' ophthalmopathy. Source material: blood. In DNA form, the CDR3 reads TGTGCCAGCAGCCTCGACCTACACCCATGGACAGGGGAAATTTCCGAGCAGTACTTC. Protein product: CASSLDLHPWTGEISEQYF. The entire variable domain, with the rest obtained from reference TRBV14 and TRBJ2-7, is as follows: EAGVTQFPSHSVIEKGQTVTLRCDPISGHDNLYWYRRVMGKEIKFLLHFVKESKQDESGMPNNRFLAERTGGTYSTLKVQPAELEDSGVYFCASSLDLHPWTGEISEQYFGPGTRLTVT.